These 25 T cell receptor beta chains came from one sample sequenced in a study of blood T cell repertoires in COVID-19. Sequenced by immunoSEQ multiplex PCR; TCRdb stores in-frame clones only, minus some. Of some 64,000 clones listed, roughly 83% are singletons. Material: peripheral blood. These receptors originate from a man aged 55-75 years with COVID-19, enrolled during active disease.

The chain employs TRBV18 and TRBJ1-1; 8 bases align to TRBD1. Germline-derived CDR1 and CDR2 are KGHSH and LQKENI. CDR3 length: 15 residues. The V segment lost 4 bases and the J segment 1 base; nucleotides outside the gene matches: 5. The CDR3 bases are TGTGCCAGCTCACAATCCGGGACAGGGAACACTGAAGCTTTCTTT. It specifies CASSQSGTGNTEAFF.

This chain joins TRBV29-1 and TRBJ2-7; 7 positions match TRBD2. The CDR3 has 11 amino acids. Germline assignment: CDR1 SQVTM and CDR2 ANQGSEA. The ends lost 8 bases at V and 6 bases at J; junction bases unmatched: 7. CDR3 sequence (DNA): TGCAGCTCAAAACGGGGGGTCGAGCAGTACTTC. Protein: CSSKRGVEQYF.

This clone was recorded a few times. This chain joins TRBV5-1 and TRBJ1-2; weak D call: TRBD1 (5 bases). The CDR3 length is 13 residues. V dropped 3 bases and J dropped 2 bases, with 8 bases sitting between them. The germline V gene has CDR1 SGHRS and CDR2 YFSETQ. The CDR3, as DNA: TGCGCCAGCAGCTCCGGGGGGAACTATGGCTACACCTTC. Its protein is CASSSGGNYGYTF.

This clone appeared a few times. Mismatch with germline at one junction end may stem from a read error. The gene calls are TRBV5-6 and TRBJ1-2; 7 bases align to TRBD1. Germline V gene sequence: CDR1 SGHDT, CDR2 YYEEEE. The CDR3 is 14 amino acids. CDR3 DNA: TGTGCCAGCAGCTCTCTTAGCGACAGGGATGGTTACACCTTC. Amino acids: CASSSLSDRDGYTF. The whole variable domain, remainder taken from reference TRBV5-6 and TRBJ1-2, is DAGVTQSPTHLIKTRGQQVTLRCSPKSGHDTVSWYQQALGQGPQFIFQYYEEEERQRGNFPDRFSGHQFPNYSSELNVNALLLGDSALYLCASSSLSDRDGYTFGSGTRLTVV.

The rearrangement links TRBV19 to TRBJ1-2, with 8 bases fitting TRBD1. The CDR3 contains 16 residues. Per germline, CDR1 LNHDA and CDR2 SQIVND (reference sequence). J gave up 2 bases and V 3 bases, and 8 bases lay outside the gene matches. This CDR3 is CASSIQATGENYGYTF. The CDR3 bases are TGTGCCAGTAGTATCCAAGCGACAGGGGAGAACTATGGCTACACCTTC.

The chain is built from TRBV6-4 and TRBJ1-1; D unresolved. Trimming took 0 bases from V and 4 from J, leaving 9 bases between them. In germline, CDR1 is MRHNA, CDR2 SNTAGT. CDR3 size: 14 residues. The CDR3 sequence is CASSDSFRGTEAFF. The CDR3 DNA reads as TGTGCCAGCAGTGACTCCTTCAGAGGCACTGAAGCTTTCTTT.

This chain joins TRBV19 and TRBJ2-7; 8 bases fit TRBD2. CDR1 LNHDA and CDR2 SQIVND come from the germline V gene (reference sequence). The CDR3 runs to 14 residues. The trim removed 5 bases at V and 3 bases at J, leaving 6 bases unmatched. The CDR3 DNA sequence: TGTGCCAGTAGTCCGGGAGGGGGTTTCTACGAGCAGTACTTC. This gives the protein CASSPGGGFYEQYF.

The chain uses TRBV2 and TRBJ2-7; tentative D call: TRBD2 (7 bases). The CDR3 is 14 amino acids. The V end was cut by 6 bases, the J end by 2 bases, with 14 bases between. Germline V CDR1 and CDR2: SNHLY, FYNNEI. The CDR3 bases are TGTGCCAGCAGGATGGGGAGGGGGGCCTACGAGCAGTACTTC. This codes for CASRMGRGAYEQYF.

The genes are TRBV27 and TRBJ1-3; 9 nucleotides line up with TRBD1. J gave up 4 bases and V 9 bases, and 7 bases lay outside the gene matches. The CDR3 totals 14 residues. CDR1 and CDR2 (germline): MNHEY, SMNVEV (reference sequence). The chain's CDR3 is CARLDRGRGNTIYF. CDR3 nucleotide sequence: TGTGCCAGATTGGACAGGGGTAGGGGAAACACCATATATTTT.

The chain combines TRBV30 with TRBJ2-2; 9 bases agree with TRBD1. Trimming removed 5 bases from V and 4 bases from J; junction bases left unmatched: 8. This CDR3 is built from 15 residues. The V gene's germline CDR1 is GTSNPN and CDR2 SVGIG (reference sequence). The CDR3 DNA reads TGTGCCTGGGGCCACCGGACAGGGGCCACCGGGGAGCTGTTTTTT. Protein sequence: CAWGHRTGATGELFF.

V usage is TRBV7-2 and J usage is TRBJ2-3; 9 bases align to TRBD2. Germline-derived CDR1 and CDR2 are SGHTA and FQGNSA. The CDR3 sequence is 16 residues long. J gave up 6 bases and V 7 bases, and 14 bases lay outside the gene matches. The CDR3 coding sequence is TGTGCCAGCACCCCACGCCTAGCGGGGAGCCGGGATACGCAGTATTTT. Its translation is CASTPRLAGSRDTQYF.

This clone was seen only once. V and J are TRBV29-1 and TRBJ2-3; 13 bases line up with TRBD2. CDR3 length equals 15 residues. The V segment lost 2 bases and the J segment 3 bases; nucleotides outside the gene matches: 2. Germline V gene sequence: CDR1 SQVTM, CDR2 ANQGSEA. Written as DNA, the CDR3 is TGCAGCGTTGAATCGGGACTAGCGGGAACAGATACGCAGTATTTT. Translation gives CSVESGLAGTDTQYF.

The genes are TRBV6-5 and TRBJ2-3; possibly TRBD1 for D (5 bases). The V gene lost 0 bases and the J gene lost 4 bases, with 11 bases spanning the gap. The V gene's germline CDR1 is MNHEY and CDR2 SVGAGI. The CDR3 has 15 residues. The CDR3 is CASSYSSQGSDTQYF. CDR3 in DNA: TGTGCCAGCAGTTACTCGAGCCAGGGCTCAGATACGCAGTATTTT.

The chain combines TRBV6-6 with TRBJ1-2, with no clear D. The CDR3 has 13 residues. Germline CDR1 reads MNHNY; CDR2 reads SVGAGI (reference sequence). V lost 7 bases, J lost 7 bases, and 16 bases lay in between. This CDR3 reads CASITSGEIGYTF. The CDR3 coding sequence is TGTGCCAGCATCACTTCCGGGGAAATTGGCTACACCTTC.

This clone was recorded only once. The chain joins TRBV11-2 to TRBJ1-6; TRBD1 might be the D (6 bases). Trimming removed 5 bases at V and 0 bases at J, with 17 bases between. CDR1 and CDR2 (germline): SGHAT, FQNNGV. This CDR3 is 18 amino acids long. This CDR3 is CASSRTIQGNSYNSPLHF. CDR3 nucleotides: TGTGCCAGCAGCCGAACGATACAGGGAAACTCCTATAATTCACCCCTCCACTTT. Complete variable domain (other parts from reference TRBV11-2 and TRBJ1-6): EAGVAQSPRYKIIEKRQSVAFWCNPISGHATLYWYQQILGQGPKLLIQFQNNGVVDDSQLPKDRFSAERLKGVDSTLKIQPAKLEDSAVYLCASSRTIQGNSYNSPLHFGNGTRLTVT.

This clone is a singleton in its sample. The rearrangement links TRBV24-1 to TRBJ1-5; 9 bases align to TRBD1. Trimming took 5 bases from V and 0 from J; bases not matched to a gene: 16. In germline, CDR1 is KGHDR, CDR2 SFDVKD. The CDR3 is 20 residues long. The CDR3 nucleotides are TGTGCCACCAGTGGTTACCCGGACAGGGGAGGGGTCTATAGCAATCAGCCCCAGCATTTT. It yields the protein CATSGYPDRGGVYSNQPQHF.

The gene calls are TRBV5-5 and TRBJ2-3; TRBD2 is a possible D gene (7 bases). V dropped 1 base and J dropped 5 bases, with 20 bases sitting between them. The CDR3 is 17 residues long. The V gene's germline CDR1 is SGHKS and CDR2 YYEKEE (reference sequence). DNA for the CDR3: TGTGCCAGCAGCTTGCTAGGGGGGGCAATCGCTGGAGATACGCAGTATTTT. The encoded protein is CASSLLGGAIAGDTQYF.

The chain combines TRBV7-3 with TRBJ2-2; TRBD2 aligns across 9 bases. The CDR3 runs to 16 residues. Trimming at V came to 1 base and at J to 6 bases, leaving 6 bases not matched to a gene. Germline-derived CDR1 and CDR2 are SGHTA and FQGTGA. The CDR3 is CASSLRSSGEAGELFF. The CDR3 DNA is TGTGCCAGCAGCTTAAGGTCTAGCGGGGAGGCCGGGGAGCTGTTTTTT.

J is TRBJ1-5 and V is TRBV10-2; no definite D call. Germline V CDR1 and CDR2: WSHSY, SAAADI. The CDR3 spans 13 residues. V lost 8 bases and J lost 7, with 15 bases in between. This CDR3 is CASLESAGQPQHF. The CDR3 DNA sequence: TGCGCCAGCCTTGAGAGTGCGGGCCAGCCCCAGCATTTT.

The gene calls are TRBV7-7 and TRBJ2-7; 12 bases match TRBD2. The J segment lost 0 bases and the V segment lost 5 bases, leaving 17 bases of the junction unmatched. Per germline, CDR1 SSHAT and CDR2 FNYEAQ (reference sequence). The CDR3 sequence is 20 residues long. CDR3 DNA: TGTGCCAGCAGCCATTATAAGACTAGCGGGAGAGTAGAGGGCTCCTACGAGCAGTACTTC. Translating gives CASSHYKTSGRVEGSYEQYF. The full variable domain, with the rest looked up from reference TRBV7-7 and TRBJ2-7, is GAGVSQSPRYKVTKRGQDVTLRCDPISSHATLYWYQQALGQGPEFLTYFNYEAQPDKSGLPSDRFSAERPEGSISTLTIQRTEQRDSAMYRCASSHYKTSGRVEGSYEQYFGPGTRLTVT.

CDR3 DNA sequence: TGTGCCATCAGTGAGTCCAGCCCAGGGTATGGCTACACCTTC. Translating gives CAISESSPGYGYTF. V gene TRBV10-3 combines with J gene TRBJ1-2; maybe TRBD1 (5 bases). The length of the CDR3 is 14 residues. CDR1 is ENHRY, CDR2 SYGVKD, per germline. The V gene lost 0 bases and the J gene lost 5 bases, with 10 bases spanning the gap.

This chain links TRBV14 with TRBJ1-1; no clear D. Germline V CDR1 and CDR2: SGHDN, FVKESK. Trimming took off 3 bases at V and 0 bases at J, with 14 bases between the two ends. The CDR3 has 16 residues. DNA of the CDR3: TGTGCCAGCAGCCACTCCCCACTGATATTGAACACTGAAGCTTTCTTT. This translates into CASSHSPLILNTEAFF.

This sequence joins TRBV21-1 and TRBJ1-2; the table assigns TRBD1, which was not confirmed against the DNA. TRBV21-1 has pseudogene status. The CDR3 sequence is 12 residues long. CDR3 amino acids: CASSNNRSGYTF. Here the CDR3 DNA reads TGTGCCAGCAGCAATAACAGGTCTGGCTACACCTTC.

In nucleotides, the CDR3 is TGTGCCAGCAGCCAAGAATACATGGGGGCCCCTAGCACAGATACGCAGTATTTT. Encoded protein: CASSQEYMGAPSTDTQYF. The chain employs TRBV4-2 and TRBJ2-3; maybe TRBD1 (6 bases). CDR1 LGHNA and CDR2 YNFKEQ come from the germline V gene. This CDR3 is 18 amino acids long. V was shortened by 0 bases and J by 0 bases, with 16 bases between the two germline ends.

This chain links TRBV5-1 with TRBJ1-4; possible D gene TRBD1, 6 bases. V was trimmed by 3 bases and J by 6 bases, leaving 15 bases between them. Germline V gene sequence: CDR1 SGHRS, CDR2 YFSETQ. This CDR3 has 15 amino acids. CDR3 nucleotides: TGCGCCAGCAGCTCTTTCTCGGGGGGCGATGAAAAACTGTTTTTT. Protein: CASSSFSGGDEKLFF.